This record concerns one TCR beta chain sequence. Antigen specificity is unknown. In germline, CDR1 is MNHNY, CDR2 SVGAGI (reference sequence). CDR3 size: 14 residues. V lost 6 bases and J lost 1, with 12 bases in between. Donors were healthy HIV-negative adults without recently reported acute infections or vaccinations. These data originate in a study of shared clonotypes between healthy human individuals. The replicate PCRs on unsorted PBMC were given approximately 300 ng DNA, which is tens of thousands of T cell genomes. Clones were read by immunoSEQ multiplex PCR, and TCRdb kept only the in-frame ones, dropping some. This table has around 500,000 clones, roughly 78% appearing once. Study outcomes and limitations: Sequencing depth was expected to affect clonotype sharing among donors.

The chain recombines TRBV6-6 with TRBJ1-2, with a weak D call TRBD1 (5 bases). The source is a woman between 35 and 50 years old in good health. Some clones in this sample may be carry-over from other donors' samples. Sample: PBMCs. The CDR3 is CASSPGGSNYGYTF. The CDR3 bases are TGTGCCAGCAGCCCGGGGGGAAGTAACTATGGCTACACCTTC.